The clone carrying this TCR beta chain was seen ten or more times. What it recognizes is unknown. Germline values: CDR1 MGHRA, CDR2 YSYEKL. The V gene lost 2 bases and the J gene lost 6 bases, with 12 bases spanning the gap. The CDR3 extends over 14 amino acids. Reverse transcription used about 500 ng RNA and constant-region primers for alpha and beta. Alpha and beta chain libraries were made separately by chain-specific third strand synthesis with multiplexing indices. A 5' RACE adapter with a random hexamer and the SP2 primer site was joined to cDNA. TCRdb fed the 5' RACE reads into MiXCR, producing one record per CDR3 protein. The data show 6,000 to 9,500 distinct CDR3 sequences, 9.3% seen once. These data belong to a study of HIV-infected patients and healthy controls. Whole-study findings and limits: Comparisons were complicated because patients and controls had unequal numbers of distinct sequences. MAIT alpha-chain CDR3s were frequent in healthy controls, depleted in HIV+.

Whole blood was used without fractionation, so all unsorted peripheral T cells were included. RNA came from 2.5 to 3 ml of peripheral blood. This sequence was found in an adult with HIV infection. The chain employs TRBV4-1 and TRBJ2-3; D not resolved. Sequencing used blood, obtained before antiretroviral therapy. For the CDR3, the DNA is TGCGCCAGCAGCCAACTCCAGAGTTTGGATACGCAGTATTTT. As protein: CASSQLQSLDTQYF.